This T cell receptor (beta chain) derives from a study of T cell responses to AZD1222 COVID-19 vaccine (dated by TCRdb to the early 2020s). Concerning the study at large: AZD1222 recipients with second doses at about 4 weeks or about 12 weeks were pooled, because spike-specific TCR depth and breadth did not differ between schedules. A total of approximately 240 trial participants underwent TCR sequencing, of whom some 200 had received two doses of AZD1222 and 26 had received two doses of the MenACWY control vaccine. Trial participants were enrolled by age into subgroups of 18-55, 56-69 and 70-plus years, and about 150, 27 and 61 TCR-sequenced participants, respectively, were included in these subgroups.

The CDR3 regions of human TCRbeta chains were analyzed by immunosequencing. Regarding the original processing steps: Repertoire TCRs were matched against a reference library of SARS-CoV-2-specific TCRs generated with the MIRA antigen-specificity platform. Breadth was defined as the fraction of unique TCRs that were SARS-CoV-2-associated, and depth was defined as the fraction of total T cells that were SARS-CoV-2-associated. Each spike-specific TCR was assigned to its reactive spike region and to a CD4 or CD8 class using the MIRA data. Log10-transformed breadth and depth values were compared by one-way ANOVA with Sidak's multiple comparisons tests. As stored in TCRdb, this immuneACCESS dataset retains in-frame rearrangements with V and J assigned. A fraction of the clones does not appear; measured against another copy, unresolved V genes explain less than half of the discrepancy, and the remainder lacks a known reason. V and J calls plus clone size are reproduced from that table; the DNA served to infer D and trimming. The sample table records 150,000 to 200,000 clones; roughly 88% of these occur just once. About 0.49% of the sample is taken by the ten largest.

General study outcomes and caveats: Participants were mostly white British, with more females than males. The authors suggested clonal diversity may have been underestimated. CD4 TCRs associated with the vaccine covered the entire spike protein, and the dominant responses were in regions 160-218 and 743-854. Because no day 14 peak-response samples were available, the repertoires could be characterized only after the peak T cell response. Reportedly, close to half of the unique spike-specific TCRs recognized epitopes lying outside the regions that are mutated in the B.1.351 and B.1.1.7 variants. Spike-specific TCR breadth and depth rose significantly after two AZD1222 doses compared with day 0 and with MenACWY recipients. In the small 56-69-year group, the increase in depth fell short of significance, most likely because of low power. Conclusions about previously exposed vaccinees are limited, since just six or seven AZD1222 recipients were seropositive for SARS-CoV-2 at baseline.

This specimen's time point label, interpreted: baseline before first vaccination. Samples from vaccinated people were obtained from the UK trials COV001 and COV002, which included a single-blind randomized controlled phase 2/3 trial of AZD1222 (ChAdOx1 nCoV-19) in healthy adults. For TCRbeta chain sequencing, PBMC samples from trial participants were taken at day 0 and at day 28 after the second dose. The CDR1 and CDR2 encoded by the germline V gene are MDHEN and SYDVKM. The CDR3 goes from the cysteine to the phenylalanine over 13 residues. This entry keeps only the CDR3 DNA: 39 bases, framed from base 1. The junction shows trimming of 6 bases on V and 5 bases on J, plus 12 bases between the germline ends. Remarks on this clone: Its antigen is unknown. Per-base qualities were not stored, and no clone one base away is much larger.

The specimen was peripheral blood, collected on day 0 of AZD1222 vaccination. This TCR was sampled from an adult in good health. The rearranged chain carries TRBV28 and TRBJ2-3, with the D assignment possibly TRBD1 or TRBD2, given 5 matching bases for each. The nucleotide sequence is given as TGTGCCAGCAGCTCGGGTGGGGGAGATACGCAGTATTTT. Its translation reads: CASSSGGGDTQYF. Extended through the reference TRBV28 and TRBJ2-3 proteins, this CDR3 yields the full variable domain: DVKVTQSSRYLVKRTGEKVFLECVQDMDHENMFWYRQDPGLGLRLIYFSYDVKMKEKGDIPEGYSVSREKKERFSLILESASTNQTSMYLCASSSGGGDTQYFGPGTRLTVL.